Listed here are 21 T cell receptor beta chains from one sample, sequenced in a study of T cell responses to AZD1222 COVID-19 vaccine. This table comes from immunoSEQ multiplex PCR, and its TCRdb copy is limited to in-frame clones, with some not included. The table shows roughly 120,000 clones, with about 86% occurring only once. The sample here was peripheral blood, taken 28 days after the second AZD1222 dose. The origin of the receptors is an adult who received the AZD1222 COVID-19 vaccine.

The chain uses TRBV7-9 and TRBJ2-7, with 9 bases identical to TRBD1. The V gene's germline CDR1 is SEHNR and CDR2 FQNEAQ (reference sequence). The trim removed 4 bases at V and 9 bases at J, leaving 10 bases unmatched. This CDR3 is built from 14 residues. CDR3 DNA: TGTGCCAGCAGCTCCGGGACAGGGATTTCTGGGCAGTACTTC. Translated, it gives CASSSGTGISGQYF.

CDR3 sequence (DNA): TGTGCCAGTAGTATGGGAGAGACCGGGGAGCTGTTTTTT. Its translation is CASSMGETGELFF. The chain is built from TRBV19 and TRBJ2-2, with a possible D match to TRBD2 (5 bases). Trimming took off 3 bases at V and 5 bases at J, with 7 bases between the two ends. The CDR3 is 13 residues long. Germline-derived CDR1 and CDR2 are LNHDA and SQIVND (reference sequence).

The CDR3 sequence is CASLIRVTGASNTEAFF. The CDR3 nucleotides are TGTGCCAGCCTTATACGAGTGACAGGGGCCTCGAACACTGAAGCTTTCTTT. V gene TRBV2 combines with J gene TRBJ1-1; 8 bases map to TRBD1. Germline V gives CDR1 SNHLY, CDR2 FYNNEI. V gave up 8 bases and J gave up 1 base; unmatched junction bases: 15. The CDR3 extends over 17 amino acids.

The V call is TRBV5-1, the J call TRBJ2-3; D unclear. The germline gives CDR1 SGHRS, CDR2 YFSETQ. With 3 bases removed from V and 3 bases from J, the gap between germline ends came to 11 bases. CDR3 size: 14 residues. The CDR3, as DNA: TGCGCCAGCAGCTATAGGGTTGCGACAGATACGCAGTATTTT. Its translation is CASSYRVATDTQYF.

This clone was observed once. This chain uses TRBV19 with TRBJ1-1; a possible D gene is TRBD1 (6 bases). Trimming took 2 bases from V and 0 from J, leaving 7 bases between them. The CDR3 runs 14 residues. Germline V lookup: CDR1 LNHDA, CDR2 SQIVND (reference sequence). The CDR3 DNA is TGTGCCAGTAGTATAAGGGGGGTGAACACTGAAGCTTTCTTT. It encodes CASSIRGVNTEAFF.

The chain is built from TRBV19 and TRBJ1-1, with D maybe TRBD1 (6 bases). The CDR3 is made up of 16 amino acids. CDR1 is LNHDA and CDR2 is SQIVND in the germline V gene (reference sequence). The ends were cut back, 3 bases at V and 3 bases at J, with 17 bases in the middle. The CDR3 loop reads CASSIDRITGDTEAFF. CDR3 DNA: TGTGCCAGTAGTATTGACAGGATCACTGGGGACACTGAAGCTTTCTTT.

The chain joins TRBV28 to TRBJ1-2; D unresolved. Germline V lookup: CDR1 MDHEN, CDR2 SYDVKM. This CDR3 comprises 13 residues. V lost 4 bases, J lost 4 bases, and 10 bases lay in between. The CDR3 nucleotides are TGTGCCAGCAGTTCAGGACGGTCCTATGGCTACACCTTC. This gives the protein CASSSGRSYGYTF.

V usage is TRBV19 and J usage is TRBJ1-2; weak D call: TRBD1 (5 bases). V shed 7 bases and J shed 4 bases, with 16 bases lying between them. The V gene's germline CDR1 is LNHDA and CDR2 SQIVND (reference sequence). This CDR3 spans 14 amino acids. Here the CDR3 reads CASTSRGESYGYTF. The CDR3 nucleotides are TGTGCCAGTACCTCTCGGGGGGAGAGCTATGGCTACACCTTC.

The chain combines TRBV7-9 with TRBJ2-2; D is unclear. The V and J ends lost 4 bases and 0 bases respectively, with 9 bases between them. Germline CDR1 is SEHNR and CDR2 is FQNEAQ (reference sequence). The CDR3 is made up of 15 amino acids. CDR3 in DNA: TGTGCCAGCAGCTGGACGGACCCGAACACCGGGGAGCTGTTTTTT. The encoded protein is CASSWTDPNTGELFF.

The chain joins TRBV15 to TRBJ1-2, with D possibly being TRBD1 (5 bases). From germline, CDR1 is LNHNV and CDR2 YYDKDF (reference sequence). V shed 3 bases and J shed 5 bases, with 25 bases lying between them. The CDR3 is made up of 18 amino acids. The CDR3, as DNA: TGTGCCACCAGCAGCCGACAAACACGGGGCTTAAGTTGGTATGGCTACACCTTC. Its protein product is CATSSRQTRGLSWYGYTF.

The chain has TRBV11-2 and TRBJ2-3; TRBD2 aligns across 7 bases. Per the germline V gene, CDR1 is SGHAT and CDR2 is FQNNGV. Trimming cost V 5 bases and J 3 bases; bases outside gene matches: 5. This CDR3 has 14 amino acids. In nucleotides, the CDR3 is TGTGCCAGCAGCAGCAGGACTAGAACAGATACGCAGTATTTT. It is translated as CASSSRTRTDTQYF.

Judged by abundance, this clone is medium-sized. This chain uses TRBV19 with TRBJ1-5; a weak D match, TRBD1 (5 bases). Germline V gives CDR1 LNHDA, CDR2 SQIVND (reference sequence). This CDR3 region has 15 residues. Trimming removed 1 base at V and 4 bases at J, with 11 bases between. The CDR3, as DNA: TGTGCCAGTAGTATAGGAATGAGGGGTAATCAGCCCCAGCATTTT. Its protein product is CASSIGMRGNQPQHF.

The V and J genes are TRBV28 and TRBJ1-2, with D unclear. The CDR3 consists of 13 residues. The germline V and J ends were trimmed by 10 bases and 8 bases, with 20 bases remaining between them. From germline, CDR1 is MDHEN and CDR2 SYDVKM. The CDR3 bases are TGTGCCACCTGCCCCTTAAGAGGCTTAGGCTACACCTTC. Residues: CATCPLRGLGYTF.

The chain recombines TRBV9 with TRBJ1-6, with D unresolved. The germline V gene encodes CDR1 SGDLS and CDR2 YYNGEE. The CDR3 totals 15 residues. V shed 0 bases and J shed 7 bases, with 11 bases lying between them. CDR3 sequence (DNA): TGTGCCAGCAGCGTAGACCCCGGTTTGAATTCACCCCTCCACTTT. It yields the protein CASSVDPGLNSPLHF.

The rearrangement joins TRBV18 to TRBJ1-6, with 9 positions matching TRBD1. This CDR3 comprises 17 residues. Germline V gene lookup returns CDR1 KGHSH and CDR2 LQKENI. V lost 3 bases and J lost 1; bases outside the gene matches: 4. The CDR3 reads CASSPDRGGSYNSPLHF. As DNA, the CDR3 is TGTGCCAGCTCACCGGACAGGGGTGGGTCCTATAATTCACCCCTCCACTTT. The full variable domain, completed using reference TRBV18 and TRBJ1-6, is NAGVMQNPRHLVRRRGQEARLRCSPMKGHSHVYWYRQLPEEGLKFMVYLQKENIIDESGMPKERFSAEFPKEGPSILRIQQVVRGDSAAYFCASSPDRGGSYNSPLHFGNGTRLTVT.

The chain carries TRBV2 and TRBJ1-6; TRBD1 is a possible D gene (5 bases). V was pared by 2 bases and J by 10 bases, with 12 bases between. The CDR3 runs to 14 residues. Germline V gene lookup returns CDR1 SNHLY and CDR2 FYNNEI. The CDR3 sequence is CASSERRARSPLHF. CDR3 DNA sequence: TGTGCCAGCAGTGAACGCAGGGCGCGGTCACCCCTCCACTTT.

This clone turned up a few times. The rearrangement joins TRBV7-8 to TRBJ2-2, with a tentative D call TRBD1 (5 bases). This CDR3 spans 14 amino acids. Germline lookup yields CDR1 SGHVS and CDR2 FQNEAQ. Trimming cost V 5 bases and J 3 bases, with 10 bases left between them. The CDR3 is CASSLTGYTGELFF. The CDR3 DNA reads as TGTGCCAGCAGCCTCACAGGATACACCGGGGAGCTGTTTTTT.

The chain has TRBV25-1 and TRBJ2-2; D gene ambiguous. CDR1 and CDR2 from the germline V gene are MGHDK and SYGVNS. This CDR3 spans 12 amino acids. V lost 5 bases to trimming and J lost 3 bases, with 4 bases between them. CDR3 nucleotide sequence: TGTGCCAGCAGTCAACACACCGGGGAGCTGTTTTTT. This translates into CASSQHTGELFF.

The rearrangement uses TRBV18 and TRBJ1-2; tentative D call: TRBD1 (6 bases). CDR3 length: 12 amino acids. Germline V gene sequence: CDR1 KGHSH, CDR2 LQKENI. The V end lost 5 bases, the J end lost 10 bases, and 14 bases lay between the germline ends. CDR3 amino acids: CASSAQGQSYTF. The CDR3 DNA follows: TGTGCCAGCTCAGCACAAGGACAGTCCTACACCTTC.

The CDR3 protein is CASSLARDPLHF. The DNA of the CDR3 is TGTGCCAGCAGCTTAGCCCGGGACCCTCTCCACTTT. The genes are TRBV7-8 and TRBJ1-6, with a weak D call TRBD1 (5 bases). Germline loops: CDR1 SGHVS, CDR2 FQNEAQ. V lost 0 bases and J lost 16, with 10 bases in between. The CDR3 is 12 residues long.

J is TRBJ1-2 and V is TRBV30; TRBD1 agrees at 8 bases. V lost 3 bases and J lost 8; bases outside the gene matches: 8. Germline CDR1 GTSNPN, CDR2 SVGIG (reference sequence). The length of the CDR3 is 13 residues. This CDR3 is CAWRWGQVQGYTF. The CDR3 DNA reads as TGTGCCTGGAGGTGGGGACAGGTCCAGGGCTACACCTTC.